This passage covers 7 T cell receptor beta chains from one sample sequenced in a study of blood T cell repertoires in COVID-19. Generated by immunoSEQ multiplex PCR, the TCRdb table keeps only in-frame clones and is missing some. The sample shows 350,000 to 450,000 clones, roughly 90% of them seen only once. Sequenced sample: PBMCs or T cells enriched from blood (not recorded which). The receptors were gathered from a woman between 18 and 30 years old who had been exposed to COVID-19.

CDR3: CASSLTSQGLSGEKLFF. CDR3 nucleotide sequence: TGTGCCAGCAGCTTAACTTCTCAGGGACTTAGTGGTGAAAAACTGTTTTTT. The chain employs TRBV7-3 and TRBJ1-4, with D perhaps TRBD1 (5 bases). The V end lost 0 bases, the J end lost 7 bases, and 18 bases lay between the germline ends. Germline V gene sequence: CDR1 SGHTA, CDR2 FQGTGA. The CDR3 length is 17 residues.

The rearrangement joins TRBV28 to TRBJ2-7; D unresolved. Germline loops: CDR1 MDHEN, CDR2 SYDVKM. V gave up 7 bases and J gave up 0 bases, with 13 bases separating them. The CDR3 extends over 14 amino acids. The CDR3 spells CASKLTAYSYEQYF. The CDR3 nucleotides are TGTGCCAGCAAATTAACAGCCTACTCCTACGAGCAGTACTTC. Full variable domain (remainder filled in from reference TRBV28 and TRBJ2-7): DVKVTQSSRYLVKRTGEKVFLECVQDMDHENMFWYRQDPGLGLRLIYFSYDVKMKEKGDIPEGYSVSREKKERFSLILESASTNQTSMYLCASKLTAYSYEQYFGPGTRLTVT.

V and J are TRBV29-1 and TRBJ2-7; D might be TRBD2 (6 bases). Per the germline V gene, CDR1 is SQVTM and CDR2 is ANQGSEA. V lost 0 bases, J lost 0 bases, and 12 bases lay in between. This CDR3 region has 15 residues. The CDR3 region is CSVEDDTGGSYEQYF. The CDR3 DNA follows: TGCAGCGTTGAAGACGACACCGGGGGCTCCTACGAGCAGTACTTC.

The chain couples TRBV7-9 to TRBJ1-4, with D tentatively TRBD1 (6 bases). This CDR3 is 15 amino acids long. Trimming took 5 bases from V and 0 from J, leaving 10 bases between them. CDR1 SEHNR and CDR2 FQNEAQ come from the germline V gene (reference sequence). The CDR3 DNA follows: TGTGCCAGCAGCCCCGGACAGTCAACTAATGAAAAACTGTTTTTT. Translating gives CASSPGQSTNEKLFF.

The rearrangement uses TRBV5-1 and TRBJ1-1, with D unclear. Trimming removed 2 bases at V and 5 bases at J, with 10 bases between. CDR3 length: 13 residues. From germline, CDR1 is SGHRS and CDR2 YFSETQ. The CDR3 loop is CASSLVKATEAFF. DNA of the CDR3: TGCGCCAGCAGCTTAGTGAAAGCGACTGAAGCTTTCTTT.

The sample holds one count of this clone. This chain uses TRBV13 with TRBJ2-5, with 8 bases matching TRBD2. This CDR3 is 17 amino acids long. The V gene's germline CDR1 is PRHDT and CDR2 FYEKMQ (reference sequence). After removal of 0 bases from V and 5 bases from J, the junction contained 11 bases not matched to a gene. CDR3 in DNA: TGTGCCAGCAGCTTAGGAACGGAACGGGGGGGCGTGGAGACCCAGTACTTC. Translation gives CASSLGTERGGVETQYF.

In regard to this clone: Other nucleotide sequences from this sample produce the same CDR3. This rearrangement joins TRBV18 to TRBJ1-3; weak D call: TRBD1 (5 bases). This CDR3 comprises 14 residues. Germline values: CDR1 KGHSH, CDR2 LQKENI. V lost 2 bases and J 0 bases, leaving 5 bases between the germline ends. CDR3 sequence: CASSPTGSGNTIYF. The CDR3 DNA is TGTGCCAGCTCACCAACAGGCTCTGGAAACACCATATATTTT.